The 15 T cell receptor beta chains listed next were all sequenced from one sample in a study of blood T cell repertoires in COVID-19. Using immunoSEQ multiplex PCR, the repertoire was profiled, and TCRdb retains in-frame clones only, with some absent. The sample lists 95,000 to 150,000 clones; about 79% were seen once. Source material: peripheral blood. The receptors stem from a man aged 35 to 55 with active or convalescent COVID-19.

This clone was seen only a few times. This rearrangement joins TRBV28 to TRBJ2-7; TRBD2 agrees at 8 bases. Per germline, CDR1 MDHEN and CDR2 SYDVKM. The V segment lost 2 bases and the J segment 5 bases; nucleotides outside the gene matches: 8. The CDR3 has 15 amino acids. This CDR3 reads CASSLAAGAYHEQYF. CDR3 nucleotides: TGTGCCAGCAGTTTAGCAGCGGGAGCCTACCACGAGCAGTACTTC.

The rearrangement joins TRBV5-1 to TRBJ1-1, with 8 bases lining up with TRBD1. The trim removed 7 bases at V and 4 bases at J, leaving 15 bases unmatched. This CDR3 has 16 residues. CDR1 and CDR2 from the germline V gene are SGHRS and YFSETQ. The CDR3 sequence is CASRTTGAVLSTEAFF. CDR3 coding DNA: TGCGCCAGCCGAACGACAGGGGCCGTCCTGAGCACTGAAGCTTTCTTT.

This chain links TRBV12-3 or TRBV12-4 with TRBJ1-1, with a possible D match to TRBD1 (5 bases). The CDR3 covers 12 residues. The V gene lost 7 bases and the J gene lost 7 bases, with 13 bases spanning the gap. The CDR3 DNA is TGTGCCAGCATCCCCCCGGGGGGTGAAGCTTTCTTT. Residues: CASIPPGGEAFF.

V gene TRBV11-2 combines with J gene TRBJ2-3; D is unclear. Germline V gives CDR1 SGHAT, CDR2 FQNNGV. This CDR3 has 11 amino acids. Trimming stripped 0 bases from V and 13 bases from J, with 8 bases between. CDR3 nucleotide sequence: TGTGCCAGCAGCTTAGATAGCTTTGAGTATTTT. Its translation: CASSLDSFEYF. The variable domain in full, with the rest retrieved from reference TRBV11-2 and TRBJ2-3, is EAGVAQSPRYKIIEKRQSVAFWCNPISGHATLYWYQQILGQGPKLLIQFQNNGVVDDSQLPKDRFSAERLKGVDSTLKIQPAKLEDSAVYLCASSLDSFEYFGPGTRLTVL.

The chain is built from TRBV24-1 and TRBJ1-1; tentative D call: TRBD1 (5 bases). V was clipped by 9 bases and J by 5 bases, with 15 bases between them. Germline CDR1 is KGHDR and CDR2 is SFDVKD. The CDR3 length is 13 residues. CDR3 protein: CATCKGAWTEAFF. The CDR3 DNA reads as TGTGCCACCTGCAAAGGGGCTTGGACTGAAGCTTTCTTT.

The chain joins TRBV6-5 to TRBJ2-5; possibly TRBD1 for D (6 bases). The germline V and J ends were trimmed by 6 bases and 8 bases, with 13 bases remaining between them. The CDR3 has 12 residues. The germline CDR1 and CDR2 sequences are MNHEY and SVGAGI. This CDR3 is CASRGSGDTQYF. The DNA of the CDR3 is TGTGCCAGCAGAGGGTCAGGGGACACCCAGTACTTC.

The V gene is TRBV2, the J gene TRBJ1-1; D possibly corresponds to TRBD1 (6 bases). V dropped 7 bases and J dropped 5 bases, with 11 bases sitting between them. CDR1 SNHLY and CDR2 FYNNEI come from the germline V gene. The CDR3 has 12 residues. CDR3 in amino acids: CASTTGETEAFF. The CDR3 nucleotides read TGTGCCAGCACGACAGGAGAAACTGAAGCTTTCTTT.

V gene TRBV28 combines with J gene TRBJ2-4; TRBD1 matches 7 bases. This CDR3 is built from 13 residues. Germline trimming cut 4 bases from V and 9 bases from J; bases unmatched to any gene: 6. Germline lookup yields CDR1 MDHEN and CDR2 SYDVKM. DNA for the CDR3: TGTGCCAGCAGTTCGGGACAGTCAGTCATTCAGTACTTC. It translates to CASSSGQSVIQYF. The variable domain in full, with the rest retrieved from reference TRBV28 and TRBJ2-4, is DVKVTQSSRYLVKRTGEKVFLECVQDMDHENMFWYRQDPGLGLRLIYFSYDVKMKEKGDIPEGYSVSREKKERFSLILESASTNQTSMYLCASSSGQSVIQYFGAGTRLSVL.

V usage is TRBV4-1 and J usage is TRBJ1-5; the D is unclear. Germline assignment: CDR1 MGHRA and CDR2 YSYEKL. The CDR3 loop spans 15 amino acids. V was cut by 1 base and J by 5 bases, with 12 bases left in between. DNA of the CDR3: TGCGCCAGCAGCCAAGGATCAGAAAGTTATCAGCCCCAGCATTTT. It translates to CASSQGSESYQPQHF.

The rearrangement uses TRBV4-1 and TRBJ1-2, with 7 nucleotides matching TRBD1. CDR1 MGHRA and CDR2 YSYEKL come from the germline V gene. This CDR3 region has 14 residues. Losses at the gene ends were 0 bases for V and 6 bases for J; bases not matched to a gene: 4. The DNA of the CDR3 is TGCGCCAGCAGCCAAGATACGACAGGGAATGGCTACACCTTC. Translation gives CASSQDTTGNGYTF.

This chain joins TRBV30 and TRBJ1-5; the D gene is possibly TRBD1 (5 bases). Trimming pared 2 bases from V and 4 bases from J, leaving 15 bases between. CDR3 length equals 15 residues. Germline CDR1 GTSNPN, CDR2 SVGIG (reference sequence). CDR3: CAWSYSGHGNQPQHF. CDR3 coding DNA: TGTGCCTGGAGTTACTCAGGGCATGGGAATCAGCCCCAGCATTTT.

This clone appeared a single time. V usage is TRBV3-1 (or the pseudogene TRBV3-2) and J usage is TRBJ2-1; D may be TRBD1 (6 bases). CDR3 size: 13 residues. The V gene's germline CDR1 is LGHDT and CDR2 YNNKEL (reference sequence). V gave up 5 bases and J gave up 10 bases, with 15 bases separating them. The CDR3 loop reads CASSVTGIWEQFF. The CDR3 nucleotides read TGTGCCAGCAGCGTCACAGGGATCTGGGAGCAGTTCTTC.

The chain joins TRBV9 to TRBJ2-6, with a possible D match to TRBD1 (5 bases). The CDR3 has 16 amino acids. CDR1 SGDLS and CDR2 YYNGEE come from the germline V gene. V was pared by 0 bases and J by 0 bases, with 7 bases between. CDR3 DNA: TGTGCCAGCAGCGTAGGGGGCAGCTCTGGGGCCAACGTCCTGACTTTC. It translates to CASSVGGSSGANVLTF.

Comment on this clone: This same CDR3 is encoded by further DNA sequences in the sample. V is TRBV5-1 and J is TRBJ2-7; D is possibly TRBD1 (5 bases). Germline V CDR1 and CDR2: SGHRS, YFSETQ. The CDR3 is made up of 12 amino acids. The germline V and J ends were trimmed by 4 bases and 3 bases, with 8 bases remaining between them. CDR3 region: CASSLDNYEQYF. The CDR3 coding sequence is TGCGCCAGCAGCCTGGACAACTACGAGCAGTACTTC.

A note on this clone: The same CDR3 is also encoded by other DNA sequences in this sample. The chain joins TRBV7-9 to TRBJ1-1; no clear D gene. The CDR3 is 13 amino acids. Germline CDR1 and CDR2: SEHNR and FQNEAQ (reference sequence). Trimming took 1 base from V and 4 from J, leaving 7 bases between them. CDR3 in amino acids: CASSLGGGTEAFF. For the CDR3, the DNA is TGTGCCAGCAGCTTAGGGGGAGGCACTGAAGCTTTCTTT.